This paragraph covers one TCR beta chain sequence. CDR1 and CDR2 from the germline V gene are GTSNPN and SVGIG (reference sequence). CDR3 size: 14 residues. With 2 bases removed from V and 7 bases from J, the gap between germline ends came to 18 bases. Using immunoSEQ multiplex PCR, the repertoire was profiled, and TCRdb retains in-frame clones only, with some absent. The sample lists roughly 32,000 clones; roughly 87% were seen once. These data are taken from a study of OX40 agonist ivuxolimab in advanced cancers. Sequenced here: CD4+ or CD8+ T cells sorted from blood, sampled in a trial of the OX40 agonist ivuxolimab. V gene TRBV30 combines with J gene TRBJ2-7; perhaps D is TRBD1 or TRBD2 (5 bases each). The TCR sequence derives from an adult with an advanced solid tumor such as melanoma, head and neck, liver or kidney cancer. CDR3 DNA: TGTGCCTGGAGTCCCTTGGGACCGGTTGATGAGCAGTACTTC. This sequence encodes CAWSPLGPVDEQYF.